This T cell receptor beta chain was sequenced for a study of blood T cell repertoires in COVID-19. Study details: Some COVID-19 samples were acute and others convalescent; all came from the United States, Italy and Spain. T cells, B-cell-depleted T cells, or PBMCs provided the cDNA or gDNA that served as material.

Original handling: Quantification of nucleated cells was approximated via reference gene primer amplification. Method: immunoSEQ multiplex PCR; TCRdb's copy keeps in-frame clones and lacks some. For V, J and clone size, that table is used; D and trimming come from the DNA. The data hold around 250,000 clones, with around 91% observed a single time. Seattle participants joined during active infection and were tracked over time. Trimming took 0 bases from V and 3 from J, leaving 20 bases between them. CDR1 and CDR2 from the germline V gene are LGHNA and YSLEER. The CDR3 spans 18 residues. The TCR was taken from a woman aged 60-75 years with COVID-19, enrolled during active disease. Sequenced sample: peripheral blood. This chain links TRBV4-3 with TRBJ1-1; possible D gene TRBD1, 5 bases. The CDR3 sequence is CASSQDLYSGRADTEAFF. In DNA form, the CDR3 reads TGCGCCAGCAGCCAAGATCTATATTCCGGCAGGGCAGACACTGAAGCTTTCTTT.